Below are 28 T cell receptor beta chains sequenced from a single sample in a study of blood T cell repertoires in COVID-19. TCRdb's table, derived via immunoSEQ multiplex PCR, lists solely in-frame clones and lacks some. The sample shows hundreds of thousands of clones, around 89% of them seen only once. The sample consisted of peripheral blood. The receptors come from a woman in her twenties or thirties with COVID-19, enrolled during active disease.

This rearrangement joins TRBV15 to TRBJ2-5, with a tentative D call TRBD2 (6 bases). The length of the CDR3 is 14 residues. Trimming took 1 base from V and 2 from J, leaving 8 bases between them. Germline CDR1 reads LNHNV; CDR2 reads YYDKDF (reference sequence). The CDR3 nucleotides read TGTGCCACCAGCAGAGTTGGACTACAAGAGACCCAGTACTTC. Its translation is CATSRVGLQETQYF. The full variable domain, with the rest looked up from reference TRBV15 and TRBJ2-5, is DAMVIQNPRYQVTQFGKPVTLSCSQTLNHNVMYWYQQKSSQAPKLLFHYYDKDFNNEADTPDNFQSRRPNTSFCFLDIRSPGLGDTAMYLCATSRVGLQETQYFGPGTRLLVL.

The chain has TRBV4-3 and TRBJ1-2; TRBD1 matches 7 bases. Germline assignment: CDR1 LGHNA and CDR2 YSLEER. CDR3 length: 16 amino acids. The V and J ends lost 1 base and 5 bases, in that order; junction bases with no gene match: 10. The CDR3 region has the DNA TGCGCCAGCAGCCAAGCCGGAACACAGGGGTCATATGGCTACACCTTC. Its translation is CASSQAGTQGSYGYTF.

The CDR3 DNA sequence: TGTGCCAGCAGCTTAGACGTCGGTGAGCAGTTCTTC. The encoded protein is CASSLDVGEQFF. The chain combines TRBV7-9 with TRBJ2-1; D call uncertain. The V gene lost 1 base and the J gene lost 9 bases, with 7 bases spanning the gap. CDR3 length equals 12 residues. Germline V gene sequence: CDR1 SEHNR, CDR2 FQNEAQ (reference sequence).

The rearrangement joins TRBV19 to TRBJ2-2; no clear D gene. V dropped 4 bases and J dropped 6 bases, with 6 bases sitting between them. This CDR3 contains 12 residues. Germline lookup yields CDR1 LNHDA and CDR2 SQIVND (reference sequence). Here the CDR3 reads CASSTFPGELFF. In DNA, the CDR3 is TGTGCCAGTAGTACCTTCCCCGGGGAGCTGTTTTTT.

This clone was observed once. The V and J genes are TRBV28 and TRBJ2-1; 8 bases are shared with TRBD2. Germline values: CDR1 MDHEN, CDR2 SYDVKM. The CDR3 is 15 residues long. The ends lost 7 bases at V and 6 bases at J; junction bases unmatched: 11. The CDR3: CASTPLAGTSNEQFF. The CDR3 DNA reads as TGTGCCAGCACCCCTCTTGCCGGGACTAGCAATGAGCAGTTCTTC.

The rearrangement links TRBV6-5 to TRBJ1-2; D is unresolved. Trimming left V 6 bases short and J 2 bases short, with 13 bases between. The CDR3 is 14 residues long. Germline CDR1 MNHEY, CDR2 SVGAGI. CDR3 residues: CASSPTGGNYGYTF. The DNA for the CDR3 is TGTGCCAGCAGCCCCACCGGAGGAAACTATGGCTACACCTTC.

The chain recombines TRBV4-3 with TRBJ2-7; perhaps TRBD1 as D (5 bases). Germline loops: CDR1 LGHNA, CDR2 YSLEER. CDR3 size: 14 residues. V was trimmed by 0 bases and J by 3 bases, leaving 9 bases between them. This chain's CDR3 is CASSQDDRVYEQYF. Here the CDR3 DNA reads TGCGCCAGCAGCCAAGACGACAGAGTCTACGAGCAGTACTTC.

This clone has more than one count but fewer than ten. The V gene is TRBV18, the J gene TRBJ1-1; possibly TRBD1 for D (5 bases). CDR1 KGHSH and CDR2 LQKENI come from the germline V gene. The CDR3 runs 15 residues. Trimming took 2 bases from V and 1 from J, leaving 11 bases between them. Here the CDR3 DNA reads TGTGCCAGCTCACCAAACCCAGACAGGAACACTGAAGCTTTCTTT. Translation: CASSPNPDRNTEAFF.

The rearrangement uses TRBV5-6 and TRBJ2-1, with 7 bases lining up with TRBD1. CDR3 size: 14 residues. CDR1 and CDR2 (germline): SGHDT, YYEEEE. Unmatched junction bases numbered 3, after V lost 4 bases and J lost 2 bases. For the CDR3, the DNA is TGTGCCAGCAGCATGGGACAGCCCTACAATGAGCAGTTCTTC. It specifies CASSMGQPYNEQFF.

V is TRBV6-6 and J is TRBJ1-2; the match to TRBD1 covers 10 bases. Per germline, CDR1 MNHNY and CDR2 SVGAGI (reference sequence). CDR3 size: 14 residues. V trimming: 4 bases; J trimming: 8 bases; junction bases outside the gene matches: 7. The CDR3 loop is CASSLTGGAGGYTF. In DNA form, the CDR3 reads TGTGCCAGCAGTTTGACAGGGGGCGCAGGAGGCTACACCTTC.

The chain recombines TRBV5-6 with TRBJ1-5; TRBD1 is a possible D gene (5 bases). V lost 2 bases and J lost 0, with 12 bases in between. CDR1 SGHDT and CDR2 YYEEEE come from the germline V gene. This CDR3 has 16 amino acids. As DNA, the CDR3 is TGTGCCAGCAGCTTCCGCGGACATTATAGCAATCAGCCCCAGCATTTT. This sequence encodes CASSFRGHYSNQPQHF.

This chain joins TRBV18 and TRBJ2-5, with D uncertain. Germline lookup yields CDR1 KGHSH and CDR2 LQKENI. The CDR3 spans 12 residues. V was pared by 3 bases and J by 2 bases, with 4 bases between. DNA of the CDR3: TGTGCCAGCTCACCCCAGCAAGAGACCCAGTACTTC. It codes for CASSPQQETQYF.

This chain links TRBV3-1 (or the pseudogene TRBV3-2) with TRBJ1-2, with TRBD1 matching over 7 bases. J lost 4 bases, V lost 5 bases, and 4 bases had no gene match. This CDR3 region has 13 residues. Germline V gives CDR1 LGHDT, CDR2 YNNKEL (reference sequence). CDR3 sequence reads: CASSDDRVYGYTF. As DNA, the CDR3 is TGTGCCAGCAGCGATGACAGGGTCTATGGCTACACCTTC.

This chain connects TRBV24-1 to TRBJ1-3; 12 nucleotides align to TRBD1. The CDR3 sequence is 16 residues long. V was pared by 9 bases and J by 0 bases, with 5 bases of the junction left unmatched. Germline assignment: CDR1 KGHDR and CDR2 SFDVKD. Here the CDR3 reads CATGTGGAGSGNTIYF. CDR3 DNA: TGTGCCACCGGGACAGGGGGCGCGGGCTCTGGAAACACCATATATTTT.

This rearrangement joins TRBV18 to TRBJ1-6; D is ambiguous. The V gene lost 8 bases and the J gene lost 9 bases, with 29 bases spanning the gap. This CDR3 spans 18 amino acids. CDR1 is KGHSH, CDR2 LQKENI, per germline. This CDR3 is CASPHSGGGSVGSSPLHF. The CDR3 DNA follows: TGTGCCAGCCCCCATTCGGGTGGAGGGTCAGTGGGGAGTTCACCCCTCCACTTT.

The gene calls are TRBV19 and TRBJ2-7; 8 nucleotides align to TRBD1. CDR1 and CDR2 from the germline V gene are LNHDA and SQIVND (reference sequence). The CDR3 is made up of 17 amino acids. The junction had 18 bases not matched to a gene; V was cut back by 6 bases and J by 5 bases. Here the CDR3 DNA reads TGTGCCAGTAGCCCCCTCCAGGGGGCAGGGGGCATCCACGAGCAGTACTTC. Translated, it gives CASSPLQGAGGIHEQYF.

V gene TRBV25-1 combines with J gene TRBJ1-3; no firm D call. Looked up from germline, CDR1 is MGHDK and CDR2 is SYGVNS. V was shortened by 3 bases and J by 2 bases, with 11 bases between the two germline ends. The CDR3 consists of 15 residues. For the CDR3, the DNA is TGTGCCAGCAGTGATGCCGGGTCCCCTGGAAACACCATATATTTT. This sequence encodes CASSDAGSPGNTIYF.

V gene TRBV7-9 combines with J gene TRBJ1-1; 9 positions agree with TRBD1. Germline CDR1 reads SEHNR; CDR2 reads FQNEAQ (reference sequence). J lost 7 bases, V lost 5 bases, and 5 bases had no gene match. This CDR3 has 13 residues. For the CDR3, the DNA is TGTGCCAGCAGCAGAACAGGGGGCGGTGAAGCTTTCTTT. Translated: CASSRTGGGEAFF.

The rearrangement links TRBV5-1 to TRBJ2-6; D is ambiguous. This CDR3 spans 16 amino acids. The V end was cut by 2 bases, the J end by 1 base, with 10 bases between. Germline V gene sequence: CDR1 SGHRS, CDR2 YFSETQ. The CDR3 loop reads CASSLRYSSGANVLTF. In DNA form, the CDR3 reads TGCGCCAGCAGCTTACGCTACTCGTCTGGGGCCAACGTCCTGACTTTC.

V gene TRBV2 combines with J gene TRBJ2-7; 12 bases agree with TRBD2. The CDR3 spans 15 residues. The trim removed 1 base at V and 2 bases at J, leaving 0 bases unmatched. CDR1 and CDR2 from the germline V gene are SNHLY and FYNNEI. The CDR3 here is CASSEGLAGAYEQYV. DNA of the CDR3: TGTGCCAGCAGTGAAGGACTAGCGGGAGCCTACGAGCAGTACGTC.

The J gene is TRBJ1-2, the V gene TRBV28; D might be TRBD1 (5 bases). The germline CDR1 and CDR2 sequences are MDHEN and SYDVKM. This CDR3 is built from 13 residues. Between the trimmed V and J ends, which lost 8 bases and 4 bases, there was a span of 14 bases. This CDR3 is CASRTPGLYGYTF. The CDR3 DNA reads TGTGCCAGCCGAACCCCGGGACTCTATGGCTACACCTTC.

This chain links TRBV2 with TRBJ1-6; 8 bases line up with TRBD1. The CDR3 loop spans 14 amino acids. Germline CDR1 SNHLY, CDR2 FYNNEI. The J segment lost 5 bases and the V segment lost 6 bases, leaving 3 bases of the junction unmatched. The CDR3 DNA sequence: TGTGCCAGCAGATGGACAGGGAATAATTCACCCCTCCACTTT. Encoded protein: CASRWTGNNSPLHF.

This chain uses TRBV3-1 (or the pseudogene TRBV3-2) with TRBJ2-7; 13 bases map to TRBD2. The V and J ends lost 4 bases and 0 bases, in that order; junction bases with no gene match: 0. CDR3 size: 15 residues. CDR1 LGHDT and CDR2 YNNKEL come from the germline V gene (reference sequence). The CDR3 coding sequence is TGTGCCAGCAGCCGGACTAGCGGGAGCTCCTACGAGCAGTACGTC. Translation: CASSRTSGSSYEQYV.

CDR3 in DNA: TGCGCCAGCAGTGAATCCCTCATAGCGGGGAGGACAGATACGCAGTATTTT. Protein: CASSESLIAGRTDTQYF. V gene TRBV10-2 combines with J gene TRBJ2-3, with 8 bases aligning to TRBD2. Losses at the gene ends were 3 bases for V and 3 bases for J; bases not matched to a gene: 11. The CDR3 totals 17 residues. The germline gives CDR1 WSHSY, CDR2 SAAADI.

CDR3 DNA: TGTGCCAGCAGTTTAGGACAGGGTGGTTCACCCCTCCACTTT. This codes for CASSLGQGGSPLHF. The chain uses TRBV28 and TRBJ1-6; 8 bases map to TRBD1. In germline, CDR1 is MDHEN, CDR2 SYDVKM. V lost 2 bases and J lost 9; bases outside the gene matches: 3. This CDR3 spans 14 amino acids.

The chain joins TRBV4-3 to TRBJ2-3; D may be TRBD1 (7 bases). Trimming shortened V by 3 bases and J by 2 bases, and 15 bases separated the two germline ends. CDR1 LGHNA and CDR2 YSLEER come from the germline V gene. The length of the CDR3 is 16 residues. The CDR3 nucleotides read TGCGCCAGCAGCCATACCAGGGGGGCCACCACAGATACGCAGTATTTT. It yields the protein CASSHTRGATTDTQYF.

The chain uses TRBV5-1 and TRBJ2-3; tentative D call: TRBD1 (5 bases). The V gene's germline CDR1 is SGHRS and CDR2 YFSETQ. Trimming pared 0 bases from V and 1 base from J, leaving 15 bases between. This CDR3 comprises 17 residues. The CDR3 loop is CASSLEASGAGTDTQYF. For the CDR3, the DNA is TGCGCCAGCAGCTTGGAAGCGAGTGGGGCAGGCACAGATACGCAGTATTTT.

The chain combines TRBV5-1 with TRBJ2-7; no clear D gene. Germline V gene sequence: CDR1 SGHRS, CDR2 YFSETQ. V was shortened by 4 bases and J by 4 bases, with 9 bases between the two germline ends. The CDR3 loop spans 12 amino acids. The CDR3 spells CASSGETYEQYF. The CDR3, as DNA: TGCGCCAGCAGCGGCGAGACTTACGAGCAGTACTTC.